Listed below are T cell receptor beta chains from one sample, sequenced in a study of blood T cell repertoires in COVID-19. TCRdb keeps only in-frame clones here, not all; method: immunoSEQ multiplex PCR. The table shows some 130,000 clones, with about nine tenths occurring only once. The sequenced material came from peripheral blood. The receptors derive from a man aged 45 to 65 with acute or convalescent COVID-19. The conserved cysteine and the conserved F or W are not part of the CDR3 here. The order of the fields is J gene, V gene, CDR3 protein.

J gene: TRBJ1-1
V gene: TRBV28
CDR3 protein: ASSLVIRGTEAF

J gene: TRBJ2-1
V gene: TRBV19
CDR3 protein: ASSFGGAGNNEQF

J gene: TRBJ1-1
V gene: TRBV6-5
CDR3 protein: ASSPLPGQGIKAF

J gene: TRBJ1-5
V gene: TRBV24-1
CDR3 protein: ATRGDREQPQH

J gene: TRBJ1-2
V gene: TRBV6-1
CDR3 protein: ASSESSATGGRPS

J gene: TRBJ1-1
V gene: TRBV5-4
CDR3 protein: ASSFSWGDTEAF

J gene: TRBJ2-1
V gene: TRBV27
CDR3 protein: ASSLLAGDYNEQF

J gene: TRBJ1-6
V gene: TRBV7-3
CDR3 protein: ASSYRGADSPLH

J gene: TRBJ1-1
V gene: TRBV7-8
CDR3 protein: ASSYPMTGLYTEAF

J gene: TRBJ1-2
V gene: TRBV5-6
CDR3 protein: ASSLTRGLLSGYT

J gene: TRBJ2-7
V gene: TRBV7-9
CDR3 protein: ASSRGSYEQY

J gene: TRBJ2-2
V gene: TRBV27
CDR3 protein: ASSFFAAPNTGELF

J gene: TRBJ1-2
V gene: TRBV11-2
CDR3 protein: ASSLDGRGYYGYT

J gene: TRBJ1-2
V gene: TRBV5-6
CDR3 protein: ASSLAQENYGYT

J gene: TRBJ1-2
V gene: TRBV19
CDR3 protein: ASSLVGGYGYT

J gene: TRBJ1-5
V gene: TRBV2
CDR3 protein: ASSEREENQPQH

J gene: TRBJ2-1
V gene: TRBV24-1
CDR3 protein: ATSDLRGAGGRLQNEQF

J gene: TRBJ2-5
V gene: TRBV3-1/TRBV3-2
CDR3 protein: ASSLTSGRGETQY

J gene: TRBJ2-3
V gene: TRBV10-2
CDR3 protein: ASSESARGGSFVRDTQY

J gene: TRBJ2-1
V gene: TRBV19
CDR3 protein: ASSIAAGAYNEQF

J gene: TRBJ1-1
V gene: TRBV2
CDR3 protein: ASSERTGGTEAF

J gene: TRBJ1-5
V gene: TRBV2
CDR3 protein: ASSPDGHSNQPQH

J gene: TRBJ1-2
V gene: TRBV3-1/TRBV3-2
CDR3 protein: ASSQGQTNYGYT

J gene: TRBJ1-1
V gene: TRBV29-1
CDR3 protein: SVAREGTGEAF

J gene: TRBJ2-6
V gene: TRBV4-1
CDR3 protein: ASSTRVSAGSGANVLT

J gene: TRBJ2-2
V gene: TRBV19
CDR3 protein: ASSISRAVTNTGELF

J gene: TRBJ1-2
V gene: TRBV5-5
CDR3 protein: ASSSGPPGTGGGYT

J gene: TRBJ1-4
V gene: TRBV7-9
CDR3 protein: ASPPEGDEKLF

J gene: TRBJ2-7
V gene: TRBV5-1
CDR3 protein: ASSDQFYEQY

J gene: TRBJ1-2
V gene: TRBV15
CDR3 protein: ATSDLGQAYGYT

J gene: TRBJ1-1
V gene: TRBV5-6
CDR3 protein: ASSATGGAAEAF

J gene: TRBJ2-1
V gene: TRBV7-3
CDR3 protein: ASSLGTSGGAASYNEQF

J gene: TRBJ1-1
V gene: TRBV5-4
CDR3 protein: ASSFPGQGETEAF

J gene: TRBJ1-1
V gene: TRBV3-1/TRBV3-2
CDR3 protein: ASRPFGANTEAF

J gene: TRBJ2-1
V gene: TRBV5-1
CDR3 protein: ASSLGLAVYNEQF

J gene: TRBJ1-2
V gene: TRBV20-1
CDR3 protein: SASLLLAGGYT

J gene: TRBJ1-5
V gene: TRBV11-3
CDR3 protein: ASSSSPGQPQH

J gene: TRBJ2-7
V gene: TRBV3-1/TRBV3-2
CDR3 protein: ASSLRGQHPYEQY

J gene: TRBJ2-3
V gene: TRBV18
CDR3 protein: ASSPPVVAGDRDTQY

J gene: TRBJ2-5
V gene: TRBV5-1
CDR3 protein: ASSLGAGTGVVGTQY

J gene: TRBJ1-1
V gene: TRBV4-1
CDR3 protein: ASSPPGGNTEAF

J gene: TRBJ1-6
V gene: TRBV2
CDR3 protein: ASRTDRVDSPLH

J gene: TRBJ1-2
V gene: TRBV5-1
CDR3 protein: ASSSGGHNYGYT

J gene: TRBJ1-1
V gene: TRBV3-1/TRBV3-2
CDR3 protein: ASSRLTGNTEAF

J gene: TRBJ2-2
V gene: TRBV28
CDR3 protein: ASSQLNTGELF

J gene: TRBJ2-1
V gene: TRBV5-1
CDR3 protein: ASSSRSGSQVYEQF

J gene: TRBJ1-1
V gene: TRBV21-1
CDR3 protein: ASSNETLGTEAF

J gene: TRBJ1-5
V gene: TRBV11-2
CDR3 protein: ASSLGAGGYTNQPQH

J gene: TRBJ1-1
V gene: TRBV3-1/TRBV3-2
CDR3 protein: ASSQTGRAF

J gene: TRBJ1-1
V gene: TRBV28
CDR3 protein: ASSPTIGQEDTEAF

J gene: TRBJ1-1
V gene: TRBV5-1
CDR3 protein: ASSLNAGGKEATEAF

J gene: TRBJ2-7
V gene: TRBV6-5
CDR3 protein: ASSPYPGQGIEQY

J gene: TRBJ1-4
V gene: TRBV6-4
CDR3 protein: ASKGRGSSDNEKLF

J gene: TRBJ1-1
V gene: TRBV2
CDR3 protein: ASSDRGHFKSEAF